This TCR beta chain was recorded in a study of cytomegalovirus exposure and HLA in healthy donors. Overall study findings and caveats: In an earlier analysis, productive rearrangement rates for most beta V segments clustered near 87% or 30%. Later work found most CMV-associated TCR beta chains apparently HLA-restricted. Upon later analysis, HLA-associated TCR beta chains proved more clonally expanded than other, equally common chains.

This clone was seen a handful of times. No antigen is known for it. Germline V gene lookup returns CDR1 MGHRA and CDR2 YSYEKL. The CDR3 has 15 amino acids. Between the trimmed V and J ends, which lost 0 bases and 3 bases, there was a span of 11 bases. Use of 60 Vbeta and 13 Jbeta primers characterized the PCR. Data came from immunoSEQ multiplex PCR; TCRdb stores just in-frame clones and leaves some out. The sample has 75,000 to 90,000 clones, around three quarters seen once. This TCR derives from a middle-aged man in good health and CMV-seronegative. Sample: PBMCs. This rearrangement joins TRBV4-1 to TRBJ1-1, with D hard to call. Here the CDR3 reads CASSQDLQVHTEAFF. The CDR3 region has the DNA TGCGCCAGCAGCCAAGATTTGCAGGTGCACACTGAAGCTTTCTTT.